The sequence of this TCR beta chain was determined in a study of T cell clonotyping in hematopoietic cell transplantation. Study-wide points: No sorting was done, leaving CD4 and CD8 contributions mixed.

Stated time point: recipient sample about 28 days before transplant, after cytoreduction. Regarding this clone: Its antigen is still unknown.

Data came from immunoSEQ multiplex PCR; TCRdb stores just in-frame clones and leaves some out. The data contain tens of thousands of clones, approximately 90% of them singletons. The sequence was obtained from a man aged 55-75 years with biphenotypic leukemia. Some clones in this sample may be carry-over from other donors' samples. The sample in question was peripheral blood mononuclear cells, obtained before stem cell transplant.

The CDR3 loop reads CASTPTGVRTDTQYF. CDR3 bases: TGTGCCAGCACACCCACAGGGGTCCGCACAGATACGCAGTATTTT. J is TRBJ2-3 and V is TRBV7-9; 7 nucleotides align to TRBD1. This CDR3 region has 15 residues. Germline values: CDR1 SEHNR, CDR2 FQNEAQ (reference sequence). The V gene end was trimmed by 7 bases and the J gene end by 1 base; junction bases not matched to a gene: 8. The whole variable domain, filled in from reference TRBV7-9 and TRBJ2-3, reads DTGVSQNPRHKITKRGQNVTFRCDPISEHNRLYWYRQTLGQGPEFLTYFQNEAQLEKSRLLSDRFSAERPKGSFSTLEIQRTEQGDSAMYLCASTPTGVRTDTQYFGPGTRLTVL.